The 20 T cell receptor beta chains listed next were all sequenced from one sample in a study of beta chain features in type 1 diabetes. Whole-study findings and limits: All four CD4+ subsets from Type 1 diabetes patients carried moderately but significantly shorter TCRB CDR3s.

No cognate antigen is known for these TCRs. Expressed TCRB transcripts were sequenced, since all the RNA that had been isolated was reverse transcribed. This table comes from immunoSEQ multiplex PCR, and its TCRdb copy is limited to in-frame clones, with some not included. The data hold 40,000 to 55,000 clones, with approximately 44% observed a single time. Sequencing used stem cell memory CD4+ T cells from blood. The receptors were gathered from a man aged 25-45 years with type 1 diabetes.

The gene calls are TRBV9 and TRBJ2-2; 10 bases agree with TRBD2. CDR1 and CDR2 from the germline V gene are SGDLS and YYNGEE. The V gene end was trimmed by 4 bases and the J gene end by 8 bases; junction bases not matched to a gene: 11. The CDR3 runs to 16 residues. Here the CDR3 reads CASSFLPSGSSGELFF. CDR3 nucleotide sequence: TGTGCCAGCAGCTTCCTACCTAGCGGGAGTAGTGGGGAGCTGTTTTTT.

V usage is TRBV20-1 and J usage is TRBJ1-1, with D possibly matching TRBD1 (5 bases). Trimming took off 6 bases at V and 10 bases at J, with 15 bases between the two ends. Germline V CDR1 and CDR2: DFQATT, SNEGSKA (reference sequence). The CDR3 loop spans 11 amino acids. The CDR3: CSAGPEGRAFF. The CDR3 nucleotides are TGCAGTGCCGGCCCGGAGGGGCGAGCTTTCTTT.

The DNA of the CDR3 is TGTGCCAGTAGGGCCAGGAGCACAGATACGCAGTATTTT. Residues: CASRARSTDTQYF. This sequence joins TRBV19 and TRBJ2-3; D is uncertain. Germline lookup yields CDR1 LNHDA and CDR2 SQIVND (reference sequence). This CDR3 has 13 residues. Trimming removed 6 bases from V and 0 bases from J, with 7 bases in between.

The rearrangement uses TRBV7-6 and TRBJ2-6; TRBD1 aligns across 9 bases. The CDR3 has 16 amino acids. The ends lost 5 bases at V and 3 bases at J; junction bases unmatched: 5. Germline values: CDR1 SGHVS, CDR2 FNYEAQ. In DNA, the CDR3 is TGTGCCAGCAGCCCTCGGACAGGGGTTGGGGCCAACGTCCTGACTTTC. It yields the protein CASSPRTGVGANVLTF.

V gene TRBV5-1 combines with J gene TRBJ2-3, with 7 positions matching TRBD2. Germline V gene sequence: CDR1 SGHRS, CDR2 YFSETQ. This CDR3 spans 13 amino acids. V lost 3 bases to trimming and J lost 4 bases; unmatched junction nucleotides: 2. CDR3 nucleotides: TGCGCCAGCAGCTGGGCGGGAGCAGATACGCAGTATTTT. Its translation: CASSWAGADTQYF. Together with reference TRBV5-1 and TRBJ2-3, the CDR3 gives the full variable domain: KAGVTQTPRYLIKTRGQQVTLSCSPISGHRSVSWYQQTPGQGLQFLFEYFSETQRNKGNFPGRFSGRQFSNSRSEMNVSTLELGDSALYLCASSWAGADTQYFGPGTRLTVL.

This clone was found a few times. In DNA form, the CDR3 reads TGTGCCAGCAGCTTATTTTCACAGGGTGTCTACAATGAGCAGTTCTTC. Its translation is CASSLFSQGVYNEQFF. The J gene is TRBJ2-1, the V gene TRBV7-3; the D gene is possibly TRBD1 (6 bases). The CDR3 sequence is 16 residues long. Trimming left V 2 bases short and J 3 bases short, with 14 bases between. Germline V gives CDR1 SGHTA, CDR2 FQGTGA.

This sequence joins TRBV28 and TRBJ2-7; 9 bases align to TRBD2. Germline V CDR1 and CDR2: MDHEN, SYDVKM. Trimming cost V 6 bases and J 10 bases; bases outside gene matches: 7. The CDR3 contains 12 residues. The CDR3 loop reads CASRYLAGFQYF. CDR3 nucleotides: TGTGCCAGCAGATATCTAGCGGGGTTCCAGTACTTC.

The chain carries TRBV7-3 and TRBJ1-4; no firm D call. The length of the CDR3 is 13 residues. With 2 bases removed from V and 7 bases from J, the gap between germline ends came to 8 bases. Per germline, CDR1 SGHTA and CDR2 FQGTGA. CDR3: CASSLSAGEKLFF. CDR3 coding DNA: TGTGCCAGCAGCTTATCGGCGGGTGAAAAACTGTTTTTT.

The CDR3 nucleotides read TGCAGCGTTTGGACTAGCGGGAGAAATGAGCAGTTCTTC. As protein: CSVWTSGRNEQFF. J is TRBJ2-1 and V is TRBV29-1, with 13 nucleotides matching TRBD2. The CDR3 extends over 13 amino acids. CDR1 and CDR2 from the germline V gene are SQVTM and ANQGSEA. The V gene end was trimmed by 5 bases and the J gene end by 7 bases; junction bases not matched to a gene: 2.

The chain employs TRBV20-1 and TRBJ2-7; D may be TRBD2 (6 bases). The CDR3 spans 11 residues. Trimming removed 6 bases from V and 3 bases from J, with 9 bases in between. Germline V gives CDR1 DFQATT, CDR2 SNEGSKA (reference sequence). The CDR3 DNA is TGCAGTGCCGGGACTCACTACGAGCAGTACTTC. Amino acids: CSAGTHYEQYF.

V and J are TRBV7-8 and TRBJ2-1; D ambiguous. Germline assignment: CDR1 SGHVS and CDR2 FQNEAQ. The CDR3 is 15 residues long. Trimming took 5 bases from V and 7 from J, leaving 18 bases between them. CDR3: CASSPGRSRMNEQFF. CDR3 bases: TGTGCCAGCAGCCCAGGCCGGTCCCGGATGAATGAGCAGTTCTTC. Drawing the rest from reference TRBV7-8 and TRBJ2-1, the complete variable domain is GAGVSQSPRYKVAKRGQDVALRCDPISGHVSLFWYQQALGQGPEFLTYFQNEAQLDKSGLPSDRFFAERPEGSVSTLKIQRTQQEDSAVYLCASSPGRSRMNEQFFGPGTRLTVL.

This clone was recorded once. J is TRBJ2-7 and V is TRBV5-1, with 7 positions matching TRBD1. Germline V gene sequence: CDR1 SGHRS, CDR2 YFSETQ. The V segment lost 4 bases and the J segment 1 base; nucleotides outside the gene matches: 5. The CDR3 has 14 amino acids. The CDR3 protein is CASSIGQVSYEQYF. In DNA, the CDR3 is TGCGCCAGCAGCATAGGACAGGTATCCTACGAGCAGTACTTC.

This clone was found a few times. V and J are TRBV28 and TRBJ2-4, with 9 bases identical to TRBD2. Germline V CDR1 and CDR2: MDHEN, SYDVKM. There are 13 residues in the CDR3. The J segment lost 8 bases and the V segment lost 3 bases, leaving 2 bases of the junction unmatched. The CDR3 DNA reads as TGTGCCAGCAGTTTCAGCGGGAGGTACATTCAGTACTTC. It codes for CASSFSGRYIQYF.

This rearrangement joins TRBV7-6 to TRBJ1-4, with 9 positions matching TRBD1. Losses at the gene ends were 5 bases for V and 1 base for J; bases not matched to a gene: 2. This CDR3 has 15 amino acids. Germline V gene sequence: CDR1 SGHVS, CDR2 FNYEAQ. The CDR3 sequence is CASSMGQGTNEKLFF. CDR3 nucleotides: TGTGCCAGCAGCATGGGACAGGGAACTAATGAAAAACTGTTTTTT.

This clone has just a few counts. CDR3 loop: CASSKDPRTGYNEQFF. CDR3 coding DNA: TGTGCCAGCAGCAAGGATCCAAGGACGGGGTACAATGAGCAGTTCTTC. The chain combines TRBV21-1 with TRBJ2-1; the DNA was not compared with TRBD2, the D call given in the table. TRBV21-1 counts as a pseudogene. The CDR3 extends over 16 amino acids.

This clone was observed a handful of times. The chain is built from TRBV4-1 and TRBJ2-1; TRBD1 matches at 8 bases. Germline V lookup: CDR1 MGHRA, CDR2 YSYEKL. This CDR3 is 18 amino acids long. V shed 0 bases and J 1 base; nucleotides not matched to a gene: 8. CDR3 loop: CASSQDLDRAESYNEQFF. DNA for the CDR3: TGCGCCAGCAGCCAAGATCTGGACAGGGCAGAATCCTACAATGAGCAGTTCTTC.

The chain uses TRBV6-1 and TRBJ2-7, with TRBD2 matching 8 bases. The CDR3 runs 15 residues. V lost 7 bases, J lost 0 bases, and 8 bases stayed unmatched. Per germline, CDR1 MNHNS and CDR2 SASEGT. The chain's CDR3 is CASNEGGRSSYEQYF. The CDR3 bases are TGTGCCAGCAACGAGGGCGGGAGGAGCTCCTACGAGCAGTACTTC.

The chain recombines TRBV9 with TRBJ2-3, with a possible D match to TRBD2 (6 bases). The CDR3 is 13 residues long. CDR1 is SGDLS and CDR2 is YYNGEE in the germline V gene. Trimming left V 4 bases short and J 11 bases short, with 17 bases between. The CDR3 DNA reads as TGTGCCAGCAGCTTAGGACACGGGGGAGGGCAGTATTTT. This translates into CASSLGHGGGQYF.

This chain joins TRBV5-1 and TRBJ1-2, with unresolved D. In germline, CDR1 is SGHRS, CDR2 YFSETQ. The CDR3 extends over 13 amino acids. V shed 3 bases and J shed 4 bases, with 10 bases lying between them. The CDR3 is CASSSDWVYGYTF. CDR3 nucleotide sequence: TGCGCCAGCAGCTCGGACTGGGTCTATGGCTACACCTTC.

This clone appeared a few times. Here the CDR3 reads CASSLGPSGELFF. Here the CDR3 DNA reads TGCGCCAGCAGCTTGGGCCCTAGTGGGGAGCTGTTTTTT. The chain is built from TRBV5-1 and TRBJ2-2; D gene uncertain. Germline V gene lookup returns CDR1 SGHRS and CDR2 YFSETQ. Trimming removed 0 bases at V and 8 bases at J, with 8 bases between. This CDR3 is built from 13 residues.